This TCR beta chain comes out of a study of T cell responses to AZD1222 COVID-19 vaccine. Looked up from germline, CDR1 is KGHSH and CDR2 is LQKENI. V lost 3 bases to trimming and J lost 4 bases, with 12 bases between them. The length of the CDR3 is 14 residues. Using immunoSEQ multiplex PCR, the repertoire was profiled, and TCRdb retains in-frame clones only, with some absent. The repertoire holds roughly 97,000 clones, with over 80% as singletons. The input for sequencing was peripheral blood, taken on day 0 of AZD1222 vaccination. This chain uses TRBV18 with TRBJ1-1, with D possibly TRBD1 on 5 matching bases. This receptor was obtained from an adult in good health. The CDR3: CASSPSREGTEAFF. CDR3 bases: TGTGCCAGCTCACCCTCCAGGGAGGGCACTGAAGCTTTCTTT.